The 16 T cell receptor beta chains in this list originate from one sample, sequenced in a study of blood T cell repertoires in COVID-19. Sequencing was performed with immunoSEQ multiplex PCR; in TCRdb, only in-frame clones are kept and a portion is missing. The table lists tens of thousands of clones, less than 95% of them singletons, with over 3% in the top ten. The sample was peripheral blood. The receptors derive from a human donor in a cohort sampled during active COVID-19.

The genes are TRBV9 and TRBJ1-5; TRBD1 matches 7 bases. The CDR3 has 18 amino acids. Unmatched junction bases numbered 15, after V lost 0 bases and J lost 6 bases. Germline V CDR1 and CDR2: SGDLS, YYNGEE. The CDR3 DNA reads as TGTGCCAGCAGCGTAGGACCTGAGGGGGCCCTAGCCGGTCAGCCCCAGCATTTT. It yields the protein CASSVGPEGALAGQPQHF.

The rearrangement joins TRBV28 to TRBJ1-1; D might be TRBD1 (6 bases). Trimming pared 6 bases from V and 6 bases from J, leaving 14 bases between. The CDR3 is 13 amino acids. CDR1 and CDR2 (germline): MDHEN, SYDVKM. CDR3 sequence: CASRPTGSAEAFF. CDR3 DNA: TGTGCCAGCAGACCTACAGGGTCGGCTGAAGCTTTCTTT.

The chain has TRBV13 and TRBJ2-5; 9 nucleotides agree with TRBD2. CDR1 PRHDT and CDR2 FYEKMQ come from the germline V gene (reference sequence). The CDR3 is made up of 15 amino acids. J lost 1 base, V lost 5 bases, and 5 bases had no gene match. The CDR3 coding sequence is TGTGCCAGCAGCCTTCTAGCGGGGCGCCAAGAGACCCAGTACTTC. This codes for CASSLLAGRQETQYF. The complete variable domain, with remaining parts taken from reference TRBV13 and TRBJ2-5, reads AAGVIQSPRHLIKEKRETATLKCYPIPRHDTVYWYQQGPGQDPQFLISFYEKMQSDKGSIPDRFSAQQFSDYHSELNMSSLELGDSALYFCASSLLAGRQETQYFGPGTRLLVL.

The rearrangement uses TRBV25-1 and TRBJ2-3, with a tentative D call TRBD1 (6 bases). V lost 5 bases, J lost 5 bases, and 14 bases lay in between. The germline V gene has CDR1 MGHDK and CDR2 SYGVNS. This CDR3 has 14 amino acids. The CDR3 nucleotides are TGTGCCAGCAGTCAGGCAGGGGCAGAAGATACGCAGTATTTT. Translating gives CASSQAGAEDTQYF.

This CDR3 reads CASSLAGFYNEQFF. Here the CDR3 DNA reads TGTGCCAGCAGCTTAGCTGGCTTCTACAATGAGCAGTTCTTC. The J gene is TRBJ2-1, the V gene TRBV7-2; D unresolved. Deletions cut 0 bases from V and 3 bases from J, with 6 bases between. CDR3 size: 14 residues. The germline V gene has CDR1 SGHTA and CDR2 FQGNSA.

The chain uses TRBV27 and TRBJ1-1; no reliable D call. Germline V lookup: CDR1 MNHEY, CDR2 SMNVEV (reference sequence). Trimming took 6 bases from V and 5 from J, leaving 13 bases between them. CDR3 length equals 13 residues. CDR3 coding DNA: TGTGCCAGCAGGAGTAGCTGGACTACTGAAGCTTTCTTT. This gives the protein CASRSSWTTEAFF.

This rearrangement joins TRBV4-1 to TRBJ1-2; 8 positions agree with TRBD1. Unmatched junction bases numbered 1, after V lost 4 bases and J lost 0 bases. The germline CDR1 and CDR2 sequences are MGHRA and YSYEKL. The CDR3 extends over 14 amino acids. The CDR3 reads CASSPTGANYGYTF. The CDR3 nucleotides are TGCGCCAGCAGCCCGACAGGGGCTAACTATGGCTACACCTTC.

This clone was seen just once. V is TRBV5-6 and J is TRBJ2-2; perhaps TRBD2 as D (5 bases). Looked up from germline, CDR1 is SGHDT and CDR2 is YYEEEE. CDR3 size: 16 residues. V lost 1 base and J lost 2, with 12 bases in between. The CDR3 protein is CASSLYGSANTGELFF. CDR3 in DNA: TGTGCCAGCAGCTTGTACGGTAGCGCCAACACCGGGGAGCTGTTTTTT.

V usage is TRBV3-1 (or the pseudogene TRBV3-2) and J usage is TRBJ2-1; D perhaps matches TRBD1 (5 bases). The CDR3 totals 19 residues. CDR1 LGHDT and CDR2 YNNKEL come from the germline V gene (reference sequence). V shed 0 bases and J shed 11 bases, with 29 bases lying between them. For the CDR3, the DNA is TGTGCCAGCAGCCAAGATCTTCTTGGGGCCCCATCGAGTAGGGTGAAGCAGTTCTTC. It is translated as CASSQDLLGAPSSRVKQFF.

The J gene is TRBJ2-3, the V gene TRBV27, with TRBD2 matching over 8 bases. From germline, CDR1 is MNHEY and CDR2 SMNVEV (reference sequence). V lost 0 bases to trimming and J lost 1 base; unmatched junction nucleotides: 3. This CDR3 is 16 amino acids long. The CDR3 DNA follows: TGTGCCAGCAGTTTATCCCTAGCGGGTGGCACAGATACGCAGTATTTT. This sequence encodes CASSLSLAGGTDTQYF.

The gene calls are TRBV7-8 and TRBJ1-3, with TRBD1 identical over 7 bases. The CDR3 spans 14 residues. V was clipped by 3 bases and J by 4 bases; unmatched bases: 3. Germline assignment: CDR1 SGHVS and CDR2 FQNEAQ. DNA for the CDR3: TGTGCCAGCAGCTTCACGACAGGGGGAAACACCATATATTTT. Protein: CASSFTTGGNTIYF.

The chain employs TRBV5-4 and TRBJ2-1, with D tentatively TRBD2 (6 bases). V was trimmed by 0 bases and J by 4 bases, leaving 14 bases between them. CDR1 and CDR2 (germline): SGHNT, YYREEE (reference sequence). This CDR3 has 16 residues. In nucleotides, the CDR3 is TGTGCCAGCAGCTTGGCCGCGACGGGAGCTTACAATGAGCAGTTCTTC. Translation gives CASSLAATGAYNEQFF.

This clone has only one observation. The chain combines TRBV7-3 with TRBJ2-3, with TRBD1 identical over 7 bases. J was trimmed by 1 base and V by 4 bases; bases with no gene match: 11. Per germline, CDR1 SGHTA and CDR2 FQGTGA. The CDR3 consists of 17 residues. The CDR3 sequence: CASSSEGAPGRTDTQYF. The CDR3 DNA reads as TGTGCCAGCAGCTCCGAGGGGGCGCCGGGTCGCACAGATACGCAGTATTTT.

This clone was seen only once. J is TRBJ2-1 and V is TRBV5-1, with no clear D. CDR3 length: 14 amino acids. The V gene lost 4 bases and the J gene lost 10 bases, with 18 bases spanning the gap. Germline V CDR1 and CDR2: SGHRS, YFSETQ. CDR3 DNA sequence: TGCGCCAGCAGCCTCCAAACTAAGGTCGGCGAGCAGTTCTTC. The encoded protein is CASSLQTKVGEQFF. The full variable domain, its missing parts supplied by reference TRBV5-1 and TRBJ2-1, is KAGVTQTPRYLIKTRGQQVTLSCSPISGHRSVSWYQQTPGQGLQFLFEYFSETQRNKGNFPGRFSGRQFSNSRSEMNVSTLELGDSALYLCASSLQTKVGEQFFGPGTRLTVL.

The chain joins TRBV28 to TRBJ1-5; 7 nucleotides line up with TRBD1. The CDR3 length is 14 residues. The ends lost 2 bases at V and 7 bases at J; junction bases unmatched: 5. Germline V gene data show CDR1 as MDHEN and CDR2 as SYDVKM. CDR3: CASSLGQASQPQHF. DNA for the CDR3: TGTGCCAGCAGTTTAGGACAGGCCAGCCAGCCCCAGCATTTT.

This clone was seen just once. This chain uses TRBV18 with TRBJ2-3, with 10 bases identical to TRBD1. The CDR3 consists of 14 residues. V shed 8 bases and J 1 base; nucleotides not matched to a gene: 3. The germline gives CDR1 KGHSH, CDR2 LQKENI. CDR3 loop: CASTGTGGTDTQYF. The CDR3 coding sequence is TGTGCCAGCACCGGGACAGGGGGCACAGATACGCAGTATTTT.